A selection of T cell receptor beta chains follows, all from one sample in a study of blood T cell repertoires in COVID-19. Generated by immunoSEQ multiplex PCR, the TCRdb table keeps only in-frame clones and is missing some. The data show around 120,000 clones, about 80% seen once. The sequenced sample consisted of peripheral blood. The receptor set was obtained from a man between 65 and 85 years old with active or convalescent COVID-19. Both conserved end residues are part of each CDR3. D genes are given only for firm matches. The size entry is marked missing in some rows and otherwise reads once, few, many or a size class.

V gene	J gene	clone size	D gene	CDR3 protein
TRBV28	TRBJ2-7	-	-	CASSLAGAFYEQYF
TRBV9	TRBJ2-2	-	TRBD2	CASSVGGLAGTGELFF
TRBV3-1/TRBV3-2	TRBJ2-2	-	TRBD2	CASSPGERDRSGELFF
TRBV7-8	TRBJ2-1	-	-	CASSFSSSSYNEQFF
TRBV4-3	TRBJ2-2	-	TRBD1	CASSRGEGQGGTGELFF
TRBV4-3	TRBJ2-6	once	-	CASSYTQGLRSGANVLTF
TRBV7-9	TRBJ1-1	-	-	CASSTPTGRKRPMNTEAFF
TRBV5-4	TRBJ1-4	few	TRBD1	CASSAGQGAGKLFF
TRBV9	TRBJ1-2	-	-	CASSVAAGGSYGYTF
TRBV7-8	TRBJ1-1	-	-	CASSLVGGESNTEAFF
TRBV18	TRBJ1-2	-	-	CASSPPAGPNYGYTF
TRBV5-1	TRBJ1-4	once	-	CASSLVGTNEKLFF
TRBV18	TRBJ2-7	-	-	CASSPGGPKAHF
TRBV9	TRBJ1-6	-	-	CASSAGSQTHSPLHF
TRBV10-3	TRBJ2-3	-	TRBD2	CAISDGASGGTTDTQYF
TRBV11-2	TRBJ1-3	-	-	CASSATPRSRGSGNTIYF
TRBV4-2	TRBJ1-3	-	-	CASSQDLAGIDNTIYF
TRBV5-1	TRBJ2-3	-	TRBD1	CASSLGDRGTDTQYF
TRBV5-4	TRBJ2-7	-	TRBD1	CASSQGQGTDEQYF
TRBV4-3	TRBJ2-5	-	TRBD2	CASSQEFSGGAVQYF
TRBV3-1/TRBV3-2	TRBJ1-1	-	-	CASSRGVFGEAFF
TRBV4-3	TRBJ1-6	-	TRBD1	CASSQGTGEKNSPLHF
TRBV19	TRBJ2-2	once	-	CASGESGTNTGELFF
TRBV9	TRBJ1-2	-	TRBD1	CASSGTGGVSTNYGYTF
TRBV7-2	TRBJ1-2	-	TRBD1	CASSLGLDRVFLGYTF
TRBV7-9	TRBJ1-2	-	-	CASNAGRYGYTF
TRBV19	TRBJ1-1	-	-	CASSSAMTGNTEAFF
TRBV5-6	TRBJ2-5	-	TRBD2	CASTQFGVAGGRETQYF
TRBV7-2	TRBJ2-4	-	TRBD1	CASSLGPDRINIQYF
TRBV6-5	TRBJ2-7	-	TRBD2	CASRETSGGEQYF
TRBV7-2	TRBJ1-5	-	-	CASSLSSGYSNQPQHF
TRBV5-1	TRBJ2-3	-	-	CASSALETDTQYF
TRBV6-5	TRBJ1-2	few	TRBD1	CASRPGTGSFYGYTF